This passage covers 24 T cell receptor beta chains from one sample sequenced in a study of T cells expressing NK-cell markers. Using the 5' RACE reads, TCRdb records one entry per CDR3 protein without DNA. This table lists 350,000 to 400,000 distinct CDR3 sequences. The sequenced sample was blood T cells: a sorted CD56 or NKG2C T cell subset, CD4+ or CD8+ T cells, or bulk PBMC T cells (not recorded which). These receptors all come from a woman aged 50 to 60 in good health.

V gene TRBV5-6 combines with J gene TRBJ1-2; absent DNA, TCRdb's TRBD1 call cannot be checked. CDR1 and CDR2 from the germline V gene are SGHDT and YYEEEE. The CDR3 loop spans 15 amino acids. This CDR3 reads CASSLFFGTEYGYTF.

The genes are TRBV7-9 and TRBJ2-1; checking the TCRdb D call of TRBD2 is not possible without DNA. CDR3 size: 17 residues. The V gene's germline CDR1 is SEHNR and CDR2 FQNEAQ (reference sequence). This chain's CDR3 is CASSLERRLAGESEQFF.

CDR3 sequence reads: CATSDLKGRSDTQYF. The rearrangement uses TRBV24-1 and TRBJ2-3; TCRdb selects TRBD2, and the lack of DNA leaves this call unchecked. The CDR3 runs 15 residues. Germline CDR1 reads KGHDR; CDR2 reads SFDVKD.

This chain connects TRBV3-1 to TRBJ1-2. The germline V gene has CDR1 LGHDT and CDR2 YNNKEL (reference sequence). The CDR3 has 11 amino acids. CDR3 protein: CASSHLNGYTF. Variable domain in full (rest from reference TRBV3-1 and TRBJ1-2): DTAVSQTPKYLVTQMGNDKSIKCEQNLGHDTMYWYKQDSKKFLKIMFSYNNKELIINETVPNRFSPKSPDKAHLNLHINSLELGDSAVYFCASSHLNGYTFGSGTRLTVV.

The chain is built from TRBV28 and TRBJ2-6. Germline CDR1 reads MDHEN; CDR2 reads SYDVKM. This CDR3 has 14 residues. The CDR3 sequence: CASSFVSGANVLTF.

This chain connects TRBV12-3 or TRBV12-4 to TRBJ2-6; the TRBD1 assignment by TCRdb is unverifiable without DNA. This CDR3 has 17 residues. The CDR3 is CASSGRTGGAGANVLTF.

The chain carries TRBV29-1 and TRBJ1-2. Germline V gives CDR1 SQVTM, CDR2 ANQGSEA. CDR3 size: 12 residues. CDR3 sequence: CSGEGGSDGYTF.

The chain combines TRBV11-2 with TRBJ2-6. This CDR3 spans 14 amino acids. Germline CDR1 reads SGHAT; CDR2 reads FQNNGV. CDR3 sequence reads: CASSSQPGANVLTF. The full variable domain, with the rest looked up from reference TRBV11-2 and TRBJ2-6, is EAGVAQSPRYKIIEKRQSVAFWCNPISGHATLYWYQQILGQGPKLLIQFQNNGVVDDSQLPKDRFSAERLKGVDSTLKIQPAKLEDSAVYLCASSSQPGANVLTFGAGSRLTVL.

V and J are TRBV15 and TRBJ2-6. CDR3 length: 16 amino acids. Germline CDR1 and CDR2: LNHNV and YYDKDF (reference sequence). The CDR3 sequence is CATSRDMASGANVLTF. Full variable domain (outside the CDR3, taken from reference TRBV15 and TRBJ2-6): DAMVIQNPRYQVTQFGKPVTLSCSQTLNHNVMYWYQQKSSQAPKLLFHYYDKDFNNEADTPDNFQSRRPNTSFCFLDIRSPGLGDTAMYLCATSRDMASGANVLTFGAGSRLTVL.

The J gene is TRBJ2-3, the V gene TRBV7-6. Germline lookup yields CDR1 SGHVS and CDR2 FNYEAQ. The CDR3 runs 16 residues. CDR3 residues: CASSLLTLSDTDTQYF.

The genes are TRBV6-1 and TRBJ2-5; the D call from TCRdb, TRBD1, cannot be confirmed without DNA. CDR3 length: 15 amino acids. Germline CDR1 reads MNHNS; CDR2 reads SASEGT. CDR3 protein: CASSERGTYQETQYF.

The chain employs TRBV6-5 and TRBJ2-2; the TCRdb D gene call, TRBD1, has no DNA to confirm it. This CDR3 has 16 residues. Germline assignment: CDR1 MNHEY and CDR2 SVGAGI. The CDR3 spells CASSHRQGWGTGELFF.

V and J are TRBV7-9 and TRBJ2-6; TCRdb selects TRBD1, and the lack of DNA leaves this call unchecked. This CDR3 is 18 amino acids long. The germline V gene has CDR1 SEHNR and CDR2 FQNEAQ (reference sequence). CDR3 sequence: CASSLFGGDGSGANVLTF.

The V and J genes are TRBV5-1 and TRBJ2-3; there is no DNA to check the TCRdb D call of TRBD1. Germline CDR1 SGHRS, CDR2 YFSETQ. CDR3 size: 14 residues. CDR3 amino acids: CASRIRTGTDTQYF.

The V call is TRBV20-1, the J call TRBJ2-2. The germline CDR1 and CDR2 sequences are DFQATT and SNEGSKA (reference sequence). The CDR3 runs 16 residues. The CDR3 loop is CSARDPSGPNTGELFF.

This chain links TRBV7-8 with TRBJ2-1; lacking DNA, the TRBD1 call made by TCRdb goes unchecked. CDR3 length equals 15 residues. Germline V gene data show CDR1 as SGHVS and CDR2 as FQNEAQ. This chain's CDR3 is CASSTGGKGGNEQFF.

This chain uses TRBV15 with TRBJ2-3; TCRdb's D call of TRBD2 is untestable without DNA. The length of the CDR3 is 16 residues. Germline V gene data show CDR1 as LNHNV and CDR2 as YYDKDF (reference sequence). The CDR3 is CATSGGAGRSTDTQYF.

This chain joins TRBV4-1 and TRBJ2-7; TCRdb proposes TRBD1, but this gene call is untestable without DNA. Germline-derived CDR1 and CDR2 are MGHRA and YSYEKL. CDR3 length: 14 amino acids. The CDR3 here is CASSQGGTGHQQYF.

This chain links TRBV5-1 with TRBJ1-1. The germline V gene has CDR1 SGHRS and CDR2 YFSETQ. This CDR3 has 12 residues. The CDR3 loop reads CASSLVGDEAFF. Supplemented by reference TRBV5-1 and TRBJ1-1, the full variable domain reads KAGVTQTPRYLIKTRGQQVTLSCSPISGHRSVSWYQQTPGQGLQFLFEYFSETQRNKGNFPGRFSGRQFSNSRSEMNVSTLELGDSALYLCASSLVGDEAFFGQGTRLTVV.

This chain joins TRBV20-1 and TRBJ2-1. The CDR3 consists of 12 residues. The germline V gene encodes CDR1 DFQATT and CDR2 SNEGSKA (reference sequence). The CDR3 loop reads CSAGLGMDEQFF.

This chain joins TRBV29-1 and TRBJ2-1; TCRdb lists TRBD2, though no DNA is available to test this call. Germline CDR1 is SQVTM and CDR2 is ANQGSEA. CDR3 length equals 12 residues. CDR3 sequence: CSILAAYNEQFF.

The V gene is TRBV4-1, the J gene TRBJ2-7; TCRdb's assignment of TRBD1 cannot be checked, as there is no DNA. There are 15 residues in the CDR3. In germline, CDR1 is MGHRA, CDR2 YSYEKL. CDR3 in amino acids: CASSQTGTLSNEQYF.

The chain recombines TRBV7-9 with TRBJ2-1; the TRBD1 assignment by TCRdb is unverifiable without DNA. This CDR3 region has 19 residues. Germline CDR1 and CDR2: SEHNR and FQNEAQ (reference sequence). The CDR3: CASSLEGRGPQGSYNEQFF. Full variable domain (missing parts from reference TRBV7-9 and TRBJ2-1): DTGVSQNPRHKITKRGQNVTFRCDPISEHNRLYWYRQTLGQGPEFLTYFQNEAQLEKSRLLSDRFSAERPKGSFSTLEIQRTEQGDSAMYLCASSLEGRGPQGSYNEQFFGPGTRLTVL.

The V and J genes are TRBV18 and TRBJ2-1; the TCRdb call, TRBD2, lacks DNA for checking. There are 16 residues in the CDR3. In germline, CDR1 is KGHSH, CDR2 LQKENI. The CDR3 loop is CASSELAGEGDNEQFF. Variable domain in full (rest from reference TRBV18 and TRBJ2-1): NAGVMQNPRHLVRRRGQEARLRCSPMKGHSHVYWYRQLPEEGLKFMVYLQKENIIDESGMPKERFSAEFPKEGPSILRIQQVVRGDSAAYFCASSELAGEGDNEQFFGPGTRLTVL.